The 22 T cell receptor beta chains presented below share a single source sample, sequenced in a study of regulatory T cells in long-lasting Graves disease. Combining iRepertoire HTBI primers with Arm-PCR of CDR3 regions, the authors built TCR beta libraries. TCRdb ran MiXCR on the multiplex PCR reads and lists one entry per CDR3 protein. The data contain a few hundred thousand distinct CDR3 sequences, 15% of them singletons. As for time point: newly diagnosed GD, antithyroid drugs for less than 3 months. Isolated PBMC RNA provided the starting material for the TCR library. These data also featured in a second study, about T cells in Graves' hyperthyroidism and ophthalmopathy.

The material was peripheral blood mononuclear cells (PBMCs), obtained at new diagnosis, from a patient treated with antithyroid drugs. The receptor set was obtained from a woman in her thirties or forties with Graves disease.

DNA of the CDR3: TGTGCCAGCAGCTCGTTTGGCGGGAGGGCCGCCAATGAGCAGTTCTTC. Translated: CASSSFGGRAANEQFF. The rearrangement uses TRBV7-9 and TRBJ2-5; the match to TRBD2 covers 9 bases. TRBJ2-1 matches the DNA end more closely, so the J call is doubtful. The CDR3 length is 16 residues. From germline, CDR1 is SEHNR and CDR2 FQNEAQ (reference sequence).

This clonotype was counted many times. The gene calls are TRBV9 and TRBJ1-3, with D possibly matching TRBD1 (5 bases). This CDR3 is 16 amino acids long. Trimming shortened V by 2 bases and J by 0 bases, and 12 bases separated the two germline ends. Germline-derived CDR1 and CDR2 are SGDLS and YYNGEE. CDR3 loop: CASSVGTANSGNTIYF. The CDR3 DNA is TGTGCCAGCAGCGTCGGGACTGCCAACTCTGGAAACACCATATATTTT.

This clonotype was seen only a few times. The CDR3, as DNA: TGCAGCGTTGAGGGACTAGCGGGGGATCTTGAGCAGTTCTTC. This sequence encodes CSVEGLAGDLEQFF. J is TRBJ2-1 and V is TRBV29-1; 14 bases line up with TRBD2. Looked up from germline, CDR1 is SQVTM and CDR2 is ANQGSEA. Unmatched junction bases numbered 4, after V lost 3 bases and J lost 9 bases. The CDR3 loop spans 14 amino acids.

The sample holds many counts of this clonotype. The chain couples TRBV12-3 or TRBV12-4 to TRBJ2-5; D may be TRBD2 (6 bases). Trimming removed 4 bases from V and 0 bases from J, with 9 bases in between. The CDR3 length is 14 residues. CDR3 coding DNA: TGTGCCAGCAGTTCGCGGGACTACCAAGAGACCCAGTACTTC. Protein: CASSSRDYQETQYF.

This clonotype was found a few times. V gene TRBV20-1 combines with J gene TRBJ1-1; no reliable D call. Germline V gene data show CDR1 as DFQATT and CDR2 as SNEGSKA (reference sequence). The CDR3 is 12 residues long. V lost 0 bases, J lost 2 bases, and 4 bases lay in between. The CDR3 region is CSARDTNTEAFF. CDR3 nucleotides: TGCAGTGCTAGAGATACCAACACTGAAGCTTTCTTT.

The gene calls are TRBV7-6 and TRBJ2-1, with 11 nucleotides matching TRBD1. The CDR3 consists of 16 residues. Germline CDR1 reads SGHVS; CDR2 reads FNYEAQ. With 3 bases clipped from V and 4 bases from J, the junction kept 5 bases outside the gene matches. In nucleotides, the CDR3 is TGTGCCAGCAGCTTCGCCGGGACAGGGGGGTACAATGAGCAGTTCTTC. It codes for CASSFAGTGGYNEQFF.

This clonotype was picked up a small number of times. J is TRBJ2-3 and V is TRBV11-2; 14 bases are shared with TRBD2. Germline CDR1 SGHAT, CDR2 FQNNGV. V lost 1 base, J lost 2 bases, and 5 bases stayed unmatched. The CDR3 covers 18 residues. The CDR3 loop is CASSLGGLAGEVTDTQYF. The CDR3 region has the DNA TGTGCCAGCAGCTTAGGGGGACTAGCGGGAGAGGTCACAGATACGCAGTATTTT. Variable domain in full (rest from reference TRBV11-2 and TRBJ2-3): EAGVAQSPRYKIIEKRQSVAFWCNPISGHATLYWYQQILGQGPKLLIQFQNNGVVDDSQLPKDRFSAERLKGVDSTLKIQPAKLEDSAVYLCASSLGGLAGEVTDTQYFGPGTRLTVL.

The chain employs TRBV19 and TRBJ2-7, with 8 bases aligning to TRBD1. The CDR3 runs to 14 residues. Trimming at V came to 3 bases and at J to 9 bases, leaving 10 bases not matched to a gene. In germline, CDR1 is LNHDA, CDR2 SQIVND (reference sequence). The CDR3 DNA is TGTGCCAGTAGTATTGGACAGGGAGAGGACGGGCAGTACTTC. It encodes CASSIGQGEDGQYF.

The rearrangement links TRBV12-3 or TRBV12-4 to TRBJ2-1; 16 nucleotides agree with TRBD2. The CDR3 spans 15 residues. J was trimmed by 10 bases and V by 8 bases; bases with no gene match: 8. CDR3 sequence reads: CASGMGLAGGHEQFF. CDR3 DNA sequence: TGTGCCAGCGGTATGGGACTAGCGGGAGGGCACGAGCAGTTCTTC.

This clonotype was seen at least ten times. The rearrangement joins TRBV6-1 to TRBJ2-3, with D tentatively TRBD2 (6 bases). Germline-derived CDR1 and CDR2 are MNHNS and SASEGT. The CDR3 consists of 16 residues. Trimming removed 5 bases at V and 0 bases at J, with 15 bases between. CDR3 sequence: CASSTGTSLSTDTQYF. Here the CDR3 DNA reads TGTGCCAGCAGTACCGGGACTTCACTTAGCACAGATACGCAGTATTTT.

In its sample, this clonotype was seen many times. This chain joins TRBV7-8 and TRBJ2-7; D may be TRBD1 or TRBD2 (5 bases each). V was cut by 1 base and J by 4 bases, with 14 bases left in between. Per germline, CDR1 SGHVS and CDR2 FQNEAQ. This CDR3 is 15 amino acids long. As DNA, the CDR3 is TGTGCCAGCAGCTTAGTGTCTGGGACCGATTACGAGCAGTACTTC. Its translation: CASSLVSGTDYEQYF.

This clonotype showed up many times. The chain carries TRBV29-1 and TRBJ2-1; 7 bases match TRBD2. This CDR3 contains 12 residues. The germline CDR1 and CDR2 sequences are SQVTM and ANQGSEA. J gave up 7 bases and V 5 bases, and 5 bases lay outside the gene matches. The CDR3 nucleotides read TGCAGCGTTCCTGGGAGGGCTAATGAGCAGTTCTTC. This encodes CSVPGRANEQFF.

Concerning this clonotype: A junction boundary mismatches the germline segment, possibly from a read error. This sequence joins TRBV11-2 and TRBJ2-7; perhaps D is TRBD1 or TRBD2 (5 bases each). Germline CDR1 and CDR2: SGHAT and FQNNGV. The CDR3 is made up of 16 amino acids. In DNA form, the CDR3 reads TGTGCCAGCAGCATAGAGGTGTCGGGGACCTCCTACGAGCAGTACTTC. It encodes CASSIEVSGTSYEQYF.

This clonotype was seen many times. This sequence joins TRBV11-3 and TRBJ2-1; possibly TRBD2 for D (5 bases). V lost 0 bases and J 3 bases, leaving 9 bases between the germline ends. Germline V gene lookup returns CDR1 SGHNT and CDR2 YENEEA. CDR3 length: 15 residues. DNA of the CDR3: TGTGCCAGCAGCTTAGAGCACAGCGGCTACAATGAGCAGTTCTTC. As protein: CASSLEHSGYNEQFF.

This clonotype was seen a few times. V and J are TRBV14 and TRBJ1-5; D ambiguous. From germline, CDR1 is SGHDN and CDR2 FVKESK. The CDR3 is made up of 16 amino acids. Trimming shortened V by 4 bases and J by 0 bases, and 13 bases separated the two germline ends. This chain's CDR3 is CASSPRGPVSNQPQHF. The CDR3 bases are TGTGCCAGCAGCCCGAGAGGTCCGGTTAGCAATCAGCCCCAGCATTTT.

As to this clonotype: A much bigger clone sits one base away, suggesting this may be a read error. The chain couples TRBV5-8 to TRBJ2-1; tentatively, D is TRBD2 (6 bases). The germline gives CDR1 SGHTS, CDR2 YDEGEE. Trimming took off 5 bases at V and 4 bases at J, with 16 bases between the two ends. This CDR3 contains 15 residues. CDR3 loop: CASRSGLVPYNEQFF. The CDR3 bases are TGTGCCAGCAGATCGGGACTTGTGCCGTACAATGAGCAGTTCTTC. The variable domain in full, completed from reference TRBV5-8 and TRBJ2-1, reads EAGVTQSPTHLIKTRGQQATLRCSPISGHTSVYWYQQALGLGLQFLLWYDEGEERNRGNFPPRFSGRQFPNYSSELNVNALELEDSALYLCASRSGLVPYNEQFFGPGTRLTVL.

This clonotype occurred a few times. CDR3 residues: CASSQVGTGVVTDTQYF. The CDR3 DNA follows: TGCGCCAGCAGCCAAGTGGGAACAGGGGTTGTCACAGATACGCAGTATTTT. V and J are TRBV4-1 and TRBJ2-3, with TRBD1 matching over 7 bases. The CDR3 is 17 residues long. Trimming removed 1 base from V and 2 bases from J; junction bases left unmatched: 9. Looked up from germline, CDR1 is MGHRA and CDR2 is YSYEKL.

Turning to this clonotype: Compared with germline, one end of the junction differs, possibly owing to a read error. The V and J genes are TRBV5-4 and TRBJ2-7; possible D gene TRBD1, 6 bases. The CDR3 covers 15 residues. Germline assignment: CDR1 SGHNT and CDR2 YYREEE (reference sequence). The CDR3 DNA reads TGTGCCAGCAGCTTGGCGGCTGGGGGCGCCTACGAGCAGCACTTC. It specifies CASSLAAGGAYEQHF.

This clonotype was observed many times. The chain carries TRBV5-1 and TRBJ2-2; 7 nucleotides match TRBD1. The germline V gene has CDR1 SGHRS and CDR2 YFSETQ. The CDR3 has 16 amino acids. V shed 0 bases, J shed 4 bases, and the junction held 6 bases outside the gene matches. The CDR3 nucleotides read TGCGCCAGCAGCTTGGAGGGGGCCATTTCCACCGGGGAGCTGTTTTTT. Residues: CASSLEGAISTGELFF.

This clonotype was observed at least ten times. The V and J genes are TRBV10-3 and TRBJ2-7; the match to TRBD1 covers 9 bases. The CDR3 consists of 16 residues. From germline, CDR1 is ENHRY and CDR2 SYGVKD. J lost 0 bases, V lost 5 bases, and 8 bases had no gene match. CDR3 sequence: CAISHPGTGLSYEQYF. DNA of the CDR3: TGTGCCATCAGTCACCCCGGGACAGGGCTCTCCTACGAGCAGTACTTC.

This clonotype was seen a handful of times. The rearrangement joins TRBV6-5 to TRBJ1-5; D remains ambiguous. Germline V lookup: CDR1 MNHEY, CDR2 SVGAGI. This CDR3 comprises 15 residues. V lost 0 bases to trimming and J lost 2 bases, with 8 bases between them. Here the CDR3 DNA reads TGTGCCAGCAGTTACTCTCGGGGTGGCAATCAGCCCCAGCATTTT. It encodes CASSYSRGGNQPQHF.

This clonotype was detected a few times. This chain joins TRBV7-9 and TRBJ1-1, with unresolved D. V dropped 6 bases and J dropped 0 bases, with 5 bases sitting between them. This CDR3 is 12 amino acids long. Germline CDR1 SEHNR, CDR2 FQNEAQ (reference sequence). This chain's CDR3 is CASSYMNTEAFF. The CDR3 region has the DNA TGTGCCAGCAGTTATATGAACACTGAAGCTTTCTTT. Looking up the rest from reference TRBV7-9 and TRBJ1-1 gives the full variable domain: DTGVSQNPRHKITKRGQNVTFRCDPISEHNRLYWYRQTLGQGPEFLTYFQNEAQLEKSRLLSDRFSAERPKGSFSTLEIQRTEQGDSAMYLCASSYMNTEAFFGQGTRLTVV.